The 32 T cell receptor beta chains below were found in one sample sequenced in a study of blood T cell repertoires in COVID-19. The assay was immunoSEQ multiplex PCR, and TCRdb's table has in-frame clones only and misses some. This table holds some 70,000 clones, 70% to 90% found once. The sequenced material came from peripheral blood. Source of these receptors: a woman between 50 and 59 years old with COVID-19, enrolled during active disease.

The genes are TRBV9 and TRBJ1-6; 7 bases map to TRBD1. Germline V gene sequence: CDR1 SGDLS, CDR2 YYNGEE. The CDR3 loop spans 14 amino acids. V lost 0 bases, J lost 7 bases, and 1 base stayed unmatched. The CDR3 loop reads CASSVAGQNSPLHF. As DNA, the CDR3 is TGTGCCAGCAGCGTAGCGGGACAGAATTCACCCCTCCACTTT.

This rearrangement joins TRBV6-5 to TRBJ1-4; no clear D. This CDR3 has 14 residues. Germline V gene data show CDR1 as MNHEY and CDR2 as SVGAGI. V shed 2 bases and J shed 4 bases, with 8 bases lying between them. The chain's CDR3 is CASSYGQFNEKLFF. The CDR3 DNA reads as TGTGCCAGCAGTTACGGGCAGTTTAATGAAAAACTGTTTTTT.

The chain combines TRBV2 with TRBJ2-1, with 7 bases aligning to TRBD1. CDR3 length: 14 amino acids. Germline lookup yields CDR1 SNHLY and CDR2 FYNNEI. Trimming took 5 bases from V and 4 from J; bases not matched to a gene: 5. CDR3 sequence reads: CASSFGTVYNEQFF. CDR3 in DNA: TGTGCCAGCAGTTTCGGGACAGTTTACAATGAGCAGTTCTTC.

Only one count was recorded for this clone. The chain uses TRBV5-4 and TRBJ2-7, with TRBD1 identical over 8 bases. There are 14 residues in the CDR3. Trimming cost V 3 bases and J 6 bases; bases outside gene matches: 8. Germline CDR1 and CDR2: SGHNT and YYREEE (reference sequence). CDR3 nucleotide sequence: TGTGCCAGCAGCTCTGGACAGGGCCGAGGCGAGCAGTACTTC. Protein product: CASSSGQGRGEQYF.

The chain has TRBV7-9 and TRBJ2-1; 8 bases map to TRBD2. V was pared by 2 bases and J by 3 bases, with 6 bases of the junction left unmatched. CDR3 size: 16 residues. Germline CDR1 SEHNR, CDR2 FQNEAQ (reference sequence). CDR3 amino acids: CASSLRSLAGYNEQFF. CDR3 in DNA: TGTGCCAGCAGCTTAAGGTCGCTAGCGGGCTACAATGAGCAGTTCTTC.

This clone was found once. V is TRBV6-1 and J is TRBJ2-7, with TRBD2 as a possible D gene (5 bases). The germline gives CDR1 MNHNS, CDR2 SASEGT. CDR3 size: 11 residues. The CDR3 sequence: CASSDYGREEV. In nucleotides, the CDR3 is TGTGCCAGCAGTGATTACGGACGGGAAGAGGTC.

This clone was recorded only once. Here the CDR3 reads CASRLTSGRNYEQYF. CDR3 nucleotides: TGTGCCAGCAGGTTAACTAGCGGGAGGAACTACGAGCAGTACTTC. The chain employs TRBV28 and TRBJ2-7; the match to TRBD2 covers 12 bases. Trimming removed 6 bases from V and 3 bases from J; junction bases left unmatched: 6. CDR1 is MDHEN and CDR2 is SYDVKM in the germline V gene. The CDR3 has 15 residues.

The DNA for the CDR3 is TGTGCCAGCAGTTGGGGGGAATGGAGCACCGGGGAGCTGTTTTTT. Protein: CASSWGEWSTGELFF. The chain combines TRBV27 with TRBJ2-2; maybe TRBD2 (6 bases). Deletions cut 4 bases from V and 4 bases from J, with 13 bases between. The CDR3 is 15 residues long. The V gene's germline CDR1 is MNHEY and CDR2 SMNVEV (reference sequence).

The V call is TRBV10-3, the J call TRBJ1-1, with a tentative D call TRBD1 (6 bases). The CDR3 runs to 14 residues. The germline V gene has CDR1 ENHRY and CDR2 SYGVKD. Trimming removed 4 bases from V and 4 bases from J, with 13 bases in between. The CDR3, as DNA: TGTGCCATCAGTGGACAGGATCGGAGCACTGAAGCTTTCTTT. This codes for CAISGQDRSTEAFF.

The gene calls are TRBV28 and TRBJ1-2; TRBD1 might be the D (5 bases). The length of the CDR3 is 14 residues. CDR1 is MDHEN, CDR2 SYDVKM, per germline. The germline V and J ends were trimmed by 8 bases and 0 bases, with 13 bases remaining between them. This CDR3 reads CASVVGGANYGYTF. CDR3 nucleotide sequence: TGTGCCAGCGTCGTTGGGGGGGCTAACTATGGCTACACCTTC.

As DNA, the CDR3 is TGTGCCACCAGCTTATCCGGGACTATCAGCGGGAGGTTGAATGAGCAGTTCTTC. Residues: CATSLSGTISGRLNEQFF. The chain couples TRBV15 to TRBJ2-1; 9 bases map to TRBD2. Trimming at V came to 5 bases and at J to 7 bases, leaving 18 bases not matched to a gene. This CDR3 is 18 amino acids long. Per the germline V gene, CDR1 is LNHNV and CDR2 is YYDKDF (reference sequence).

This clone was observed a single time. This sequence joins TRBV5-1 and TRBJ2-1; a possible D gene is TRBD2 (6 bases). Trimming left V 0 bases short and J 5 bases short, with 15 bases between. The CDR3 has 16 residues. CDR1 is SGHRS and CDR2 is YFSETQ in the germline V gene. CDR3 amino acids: CASSLDPAGINNEQFF. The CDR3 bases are TGCGCCAGCAGCTTGGATCCAGCGGGTATAAACAATGAGCAGTTCTTC.

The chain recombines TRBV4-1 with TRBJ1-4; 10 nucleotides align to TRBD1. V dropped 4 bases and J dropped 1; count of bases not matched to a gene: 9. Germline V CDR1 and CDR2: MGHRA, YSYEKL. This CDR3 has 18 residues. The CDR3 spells CASSRTRDRGGTNEKLFF. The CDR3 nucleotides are TGCGCCAGCAGCCGCACCCGGGACAGGGGAGGAACTAATGAAAAACTGTTTTTT.

As DNA, the CDR3 is TGTGCCAGCAGCTCTAGGGGGCGCGGAGAGACCCAGTACTTC. This encodes CASSSRGRGETQYF. V is TRBV5-5 and J is TRBJ2-5; 7 nucleotides agree with TRBD1. The junction had 6 bases not matched to a gene; V was cut back by 3 bases and J by 4 bases. The CDR3 sequence is 14 residues long. Germline-derived CDR1 and CDR2 are SGHKS and YYEKEE (reference sequence).

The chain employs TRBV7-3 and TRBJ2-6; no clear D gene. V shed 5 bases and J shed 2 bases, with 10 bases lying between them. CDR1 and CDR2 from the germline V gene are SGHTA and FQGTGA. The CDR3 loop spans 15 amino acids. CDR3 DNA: TGTGCCAGCAGCCGACAATCAACTGGGGCCAACGTCCTGACTTTC. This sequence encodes CASSRQSTGANVLTF.

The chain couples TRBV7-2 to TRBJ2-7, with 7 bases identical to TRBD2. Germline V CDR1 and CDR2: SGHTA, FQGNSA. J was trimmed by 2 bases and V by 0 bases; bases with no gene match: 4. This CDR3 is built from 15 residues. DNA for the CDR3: TGTGCCAGCAGCTTAGCGGGGGGAGGGCCCTACGAGCAGTACTTC. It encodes CASSLAGGGPYEQYF.

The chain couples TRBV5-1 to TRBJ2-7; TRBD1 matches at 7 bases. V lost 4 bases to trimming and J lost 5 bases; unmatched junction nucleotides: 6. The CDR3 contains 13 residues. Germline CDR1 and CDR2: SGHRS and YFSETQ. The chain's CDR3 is CASSRTGINEQYF. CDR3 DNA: TGCGCCAGCAGCAGGACAGGCATTAACGAGCAGTACTTC.

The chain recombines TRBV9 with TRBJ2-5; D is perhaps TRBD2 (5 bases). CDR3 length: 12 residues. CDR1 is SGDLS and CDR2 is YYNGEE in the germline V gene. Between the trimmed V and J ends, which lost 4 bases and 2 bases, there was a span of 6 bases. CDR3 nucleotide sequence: TGTGCCAGCAGCCGGAGGCAAGAGACCCAGTACTTC. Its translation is CASSRRQETQYF. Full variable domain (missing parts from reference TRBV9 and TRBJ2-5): DSGVTQTPKHLITATGQRVTLRCSPRSGDLSVYWYQQSLDQGLQFLIQYYNGEERAKGNILERFSAQQFPDLHSELNLSSLELGDSALYFCASSRRQETQYFGPGTRLLVL.

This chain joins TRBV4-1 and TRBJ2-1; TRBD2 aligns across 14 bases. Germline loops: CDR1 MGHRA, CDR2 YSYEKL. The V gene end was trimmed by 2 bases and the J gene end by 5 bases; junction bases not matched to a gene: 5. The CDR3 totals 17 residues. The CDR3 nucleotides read TGCGCCAGCAGCCAACGGTGGGGACTAGCGGGAGACAATGAGCAGTTCTTC. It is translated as CASSQRWGLAGDNEQFF.

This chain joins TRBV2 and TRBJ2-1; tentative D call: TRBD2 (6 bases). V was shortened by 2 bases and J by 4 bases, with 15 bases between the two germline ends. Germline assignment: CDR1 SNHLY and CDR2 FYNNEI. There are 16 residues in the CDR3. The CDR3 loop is CASSEIKPGLYNEQFF. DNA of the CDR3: TGTGCCAGCAGTGAAATCAAGCCGGGACTTTACAATGAGCAGTTCTTC.

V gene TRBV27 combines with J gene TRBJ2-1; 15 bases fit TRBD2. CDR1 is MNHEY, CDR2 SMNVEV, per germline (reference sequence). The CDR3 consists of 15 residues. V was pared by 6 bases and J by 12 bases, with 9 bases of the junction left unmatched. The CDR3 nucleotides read TGTGCCAGCAGCCCTCGGACTAGCGGGAGGGAGTCGCAGTTCTTC. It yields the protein CASSPRTSGRESQFF.

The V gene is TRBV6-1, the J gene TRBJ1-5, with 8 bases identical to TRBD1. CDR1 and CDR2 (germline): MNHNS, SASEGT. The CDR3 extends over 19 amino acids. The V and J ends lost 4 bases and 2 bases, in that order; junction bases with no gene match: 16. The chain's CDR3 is CASSAGVTGDFMRNQPQHF. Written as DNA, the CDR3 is TGTGCCAGCAGTGCCGGGGTGACAGGGGATTTCATGCGCAATCAGCCCCAGCATTTT.

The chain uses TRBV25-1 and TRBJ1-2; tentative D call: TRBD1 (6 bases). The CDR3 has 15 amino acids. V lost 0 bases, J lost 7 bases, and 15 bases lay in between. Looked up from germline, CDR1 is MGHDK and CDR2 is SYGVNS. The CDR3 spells CASSEYTGFFGGYTF. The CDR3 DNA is TGTGCCAGCAGTGAATATACAGGGTTTTTTGGTGGCTACACCTTC.

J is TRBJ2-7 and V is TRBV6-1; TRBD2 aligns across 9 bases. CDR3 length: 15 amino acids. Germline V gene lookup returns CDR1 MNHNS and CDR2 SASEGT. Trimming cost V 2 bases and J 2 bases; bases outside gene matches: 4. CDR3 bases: TGTGCCAGCAGTGAATCGGTAGCGGGGGCCTACGAGCAGTACTTC. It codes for CASSESVAGAYEQYF.

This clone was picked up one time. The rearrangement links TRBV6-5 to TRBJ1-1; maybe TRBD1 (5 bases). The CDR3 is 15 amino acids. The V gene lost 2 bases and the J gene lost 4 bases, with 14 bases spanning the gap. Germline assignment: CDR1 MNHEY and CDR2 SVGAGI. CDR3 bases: TGTGCCAGCAGTTACGGACCCTTGGGGGGCACTGAAGCTTTCTTT. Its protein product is CASSYGPLGGTEAFF.

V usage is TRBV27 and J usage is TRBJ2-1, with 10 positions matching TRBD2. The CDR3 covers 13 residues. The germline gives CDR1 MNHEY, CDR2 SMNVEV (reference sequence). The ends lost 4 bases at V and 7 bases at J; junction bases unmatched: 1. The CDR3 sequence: CASSWGLANEQFF. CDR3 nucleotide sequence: TGTGCCAGCAGTTGGGGACTAGCGAATGAGCAGTTCTTC.

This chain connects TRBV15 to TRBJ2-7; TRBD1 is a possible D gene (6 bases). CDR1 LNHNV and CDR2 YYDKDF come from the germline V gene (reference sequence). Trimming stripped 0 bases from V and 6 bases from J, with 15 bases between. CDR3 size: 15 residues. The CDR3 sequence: CATSRERPGVAEQYF. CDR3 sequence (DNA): TGTGCCACCAGCAGAGAAAGGCCAGGGGTTGCCGAGCAGTACTTC.

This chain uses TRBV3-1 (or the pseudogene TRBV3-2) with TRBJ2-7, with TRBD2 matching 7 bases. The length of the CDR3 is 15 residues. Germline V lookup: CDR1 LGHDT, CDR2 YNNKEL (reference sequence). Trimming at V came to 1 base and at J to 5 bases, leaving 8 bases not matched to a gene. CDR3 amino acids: CASSQGPRERHEQYF. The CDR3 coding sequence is TGTGCCAGCAGCCAAGGTCCGCGGGAGCGGCACGAGCAGTACTTC.

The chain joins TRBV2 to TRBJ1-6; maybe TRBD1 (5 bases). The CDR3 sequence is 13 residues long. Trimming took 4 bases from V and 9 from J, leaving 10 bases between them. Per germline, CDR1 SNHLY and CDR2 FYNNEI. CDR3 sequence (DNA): TGTGCCAGCAGTGCAGGGAGGGCTTCACCCCTCCACTTT. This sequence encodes CASSAGRASPLHF.

The CDR3, as DNA: TGCGCCAGCAGCCAGCCCGCACAGAAAAAGTACAATGAGCAGTTCTTC. Translating gives CASSQPAQKKYNEQFF. V usage is TRBV4-1 and J usage is TRBJ2-1; the D is unclear. The CDR3 covers 16 residues. The V gene's germline CDR1 is MGHRA and CDR2 YSYEKL. V was pared by 3 bases and J by 4 bases, with 16 bases between.

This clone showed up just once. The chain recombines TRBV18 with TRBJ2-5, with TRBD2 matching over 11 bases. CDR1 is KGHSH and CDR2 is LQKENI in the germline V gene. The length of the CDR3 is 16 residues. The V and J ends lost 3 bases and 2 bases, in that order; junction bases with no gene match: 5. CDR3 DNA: TGTGCCAGCTCACCCCGGTCTAGCGGGAGGCAAGAGACCCAGTACTTC. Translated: CASSPRSSGRQETQYF.

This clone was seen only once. CDR3 sequence: CAISESIAGDEQFF. DNA for the CDR3: TGTGCCATCAGTGAGTCGATTGCGGGAGATGAGCAGTTCTTC. The chain recombines TRBV10-3 with TRBJ2-1; 7 bases fit TRBD2. Germline CDR1 and CDR2: ENHRY and SYGVKD. After removal of 0 bases from V and 8 bases from J, the junction contained 4 bases not matched to a gene. The CDR3 loop spans 14 amino acids.